These 18 T cell receptor beta chains share one sample of origin, sequenced in a study of beta chain features in type 1 diabetes. Study results and caveats: Type 1 diabetes patients had TCRB CDR3s that were shorter (moderately but significantly so) in all four CD4+ subsets.

TCRB transcripts that were expressed got sequenced, as all of the isolated RNA had been reverse transcribed. Method: immunoSEQ multiplex PCR; TCRdb's copy keeps in-frame clones and lacks some. The table has under 300,000 clones, approximately 11% seen once; the top ten hold over 0.015%. Their antigens remain unidentified. Sequencing input: naive CD4+ T cells from blood. These receptor sequences come from a man aged 25-45 years with type 1 diabetes.

This clone has a handful of counts. This chain uses TRBV5-1 with TRBJ1-3, with D possibly being TRBD1 (6 bases). Germline V gene lookup returns CDR1 SGHRS and CDR2 YFSETQ. The CDR3 has 16 residues. V shed 3 bases and J shed 0 bases, with 13 bases lying between them. The CDR3 reads CASSSLQGDSGNTIYF. CDR3 DNA sequence: TGCGCCAGCAGCTCCCTACAGGGCGACTCTGGAAACACCATATATTTT.

This clone has just a few counts. The chain recombines TRBV9 with TRBJ2-1, with 12 bases lining up with TRBD2. The CDR3 extends over 15 amino acids. V was clipped by 1 base and J by 7 bases; unmatched bases: 3. CDR1 SGDLS and CDR2 YYNGEE come from the germline V gene. CDR3 residues: CASSVRLAGGNEQFF. The CDR3 DNA reads as TGTGCCAGCAGCGTAAGGCTAGCGGGGGGGAATGAGCAGTTCTTC.

This clone was observed a few times. The CDR3 nucleotides read TGTGCCAGCAGCTTGGACTTGCGCCCCACAGATACGCAGTATTTT. Its protein product is CASSLDLRPTDTQYF. The V gene is TRBV5-4, the J gene TRBJ2-3; unclear D gene. CDR1 and CDR2 from the germline V gene are SGHNT and YYREEE (reference sequence). V lost 0 bases and J lost 2, with 10 bases in between. CDR3 length equals 15 residues.

The V gene is TRBV7-8, the J gene TRBJ2-1; the match to TRBD1 covers 7 bases. Germline lookup yields CDR1 SGHVS and CDR2 FQNEAQ. Unmatched junction bases numbered 9, after V lost 5 bases and J lost 8 bases. The CDR3 is made up of 14 amino acids. The CDR3 DNA is TGTGCCAGCAGCCCCGAACTCGGACAGGATGAGCAGTTCTTC. Protein product: CASSPELGQDEQFF.

This clone was detected a few times. The chain recombines TRBV7-2 with TRBJ1-5, with a weak D call TRBD1 (5 bases). Germline loops: CDR1 SGHTA, CDR2 FQGNSA. Trimming removed 2 bases at V and 6 bases at J, with 17 bases between. This CDR3 contains 16 residues. CDR3 sequence: CASSLSFGGGGQPQHF. The DNA of the CDR3 is TGTGCCAGCAGCTTATCCTTTGGGGGAGGCGGTCAGCCCCAGCATTTT.

The CDR3 sequence: CASNPGGWSPLHF. DNA for the CDR3: TGTGCCAGCAACCCAGGGGGCTGGTCACCCCTCCACTTT. The chain combines TRBV2 with TRBJ1-6, with 8 bases fitting TRBD1. Germline V gene data show CDR1 as SNHLY and CDR2 as FYNNEI. With V trimmed by 7 bases and J by 10 bases, 6 bases remained unmatched. This CDR3 has 13 residues.

This clone was picked up a small number of times. The DNA of the CDR3 is TGTGCCAGCAGCGGTGACAGCTATGGCTACACCTTC. Its translation: CASSGDSYGYTF. The J gene is TRBJ1-2, the V gene TRBV6-1; D may be TRBD1 (5 bases). The CDR3 is made up of 12 amino acids. Trimming took off 6 bases at V and 4 bases at J, with 9 bases between the two ends. Per the germline V gene, CDR1 is MNHNS and CDR2 is SASEGT.

The chain links TRBV29-1 to TRBJ1-1; D is unclear. The CDR3 length is 14 residues. The germline V gene has CDR1 SQVTM and CDR2 ANQGSEA. V was trimmed by 4 bases and J by 0 bases, leaving 12 bases between them. The CDR3: CSVGGNGMNTEAFF. Here the CDR3 DNA reads TGCAGCGTTGGTGGCAACGGGATGAACACTGAAGCTTTCTTT. Full variable domain (outside the CDR3, taken from reference TRBV29-1 and TRBJ1-1): SAVISQKPSRDICQRGTSLTIQCQVDSQVTMMFWYRQQPGQSLTLIATANQGSEATYESGFVIDKFPISRPNLTFSTLTVSNMSPEDSSIYLCSVGGNGMNTEAFFGQGTRLTVV.

This clone came up a few times. Germline and junction disagree at one end, which may indicate a read error. This chain uses TRBV29-1 with TRBJ1-2; no firm D call. The CDR3 has 13 amino acids. The germline CDR1 and CDR2 sequences are SQVTM and ANQGSEA. The CDR3, as DNA: TGCAGCGTTGGGCACCCAAGTAACCATGGCTACACCTTC. Translated: CSVGHPSNHGYTF.

The gene calls are TRBV10-3 and TRBJ2-5; weak D call: TRBD1 (6 bases). Deletions cut 4 bases from V and 9 bases from J, with 18 bases between. The CDR3 is 14 amino acids. From germline, CDR1 is ENHRY and CDR2 SYGVKD. In DNA, the CDR3 is TGTGCCATCAGTGGACAGGAATCCCTCACGGCCCAGTACTTC. This gives the protein CAISGQESLTAQYF.

The V gene is TRBV15, the J gene TRBJ1-5; a possible D gene is TRBD1 (6 bases). V was cut by 1 base and J by 1 base, with 8 bases left in between. In germline, CDR1 is LNHNV, CDR2 YYDKDF (reference sequence). The CDR3 is made up of 15 amino acids. The CDR3 is CATSRGQDSNQPQHF. The CDR3 DNA follows: TGTGCCACCAGCAGAGGACAGGACAGCAATCAGCCCCAGCATTTT.

The chain has TRBV28 and TRBJ1-5; D unresolved. CDR1 MDHEN and CDR2 SYDVKM come from the germline V gene. The ends were cut back, 3 bases at V and 5 bases at J, with 5 bases in the middle. This CDR3 contains 12 residues. The CDR3 bases are TGTGCCAGCAGTTTGCGTGATCAGCCCCAGCATTTT. Its translation is CASSLRDQPQHF.

This clone was seen only a few times. This chain uses TRBV7-9 with TRBJ2-5; 8 bases line up with TRBD2. The CDR3 runs to 15 residues. CDR1 is SEHNR and CDR2 is FQNEAQ in the germline V gene (reference sequence). The ends lost 8 bases at V and 5 bases at J; junction bases unmatched: 13. CDR3: CASGPGAGALETQYF. In DNA form, the CDR3 reads TGTGCCAGCGGCCCAGGAGCGGGGGCCTTGGAGACCCAGTACTTC.

The V gene is TRBV6-6, the J gene TRBJ1-1, with 7 bases identical to TRBD1. Unmatched junction bases numbered 2, after V lost 10 bases and J lost 6 bases. The V gene's germline CDR1 is MNHNY and CDR2 SVGAGI (reference sequence). The CDR3 has 10 residues. The CDR3 is CATGQAEAFF. The CDR3 nucleotides read TGTGCCACCGGACAGGCTGAAGCTTTCTTT.

The chain links TRBV19 to TRBJ2-1; 9 bases line up with TRBD1. V gave up 1 base and J gave up 6 bases; unmatched junction bases: 1. CDR3 length equals 14 residues. Germline-derived CDR1 and CDR2 are LNHDA and SQIVND (reference sequence). The CDR3 nucleotides are TGTGCCAGTAGTATAGGGGACAGGGCCAATGAGCAGTTCTTC. Translated: CASSIGDRANEQFF.

This clone was found a few times. This CDR3 reads CASSLGLVTYNEQFF. The CDR3 nucleotides read TGTGCCAGCAGCTTAGGTCTAGTTACCTACAATGAGCAGTTCTTC. The chain couples TRBV11-3 to TRBJ2-1, with no clear D. V dropped 1 base and J dropped 2 bases, with 9 bases sitting between them. CDR1 and CDR2 from the germline V gene are SGHNT and YENEEA. The CDR3 sequence is 15 residues long.

This clone was seen only a few times. The gene calls are TRBV7-3 and TRBJ1-1; D is perhaps TRBD1 (6 bases). V was pared by 8 bases and J by 3 bases, with 16 bases between. This CDR3 is built from 14 residues. The germline CDR1 and CDR2 sequences are SGHTA and FQGTGA. Written as DNA, the CDR3 is TGTGCCAGCCGAAGGGGGGGGACTCACACTGAAGCTTTCTTT. Translated, it gives CASRRGGTHTEAFF.

This clone was observed a few times. The V call is TRBV7-9, the J call TRBJ1-4; no clear D gene. CDR3 size: 14 residues. Germline V gene sequence: CDR1 SEHNR, CDR2 FQNEAQ (reference sequence). V lost 2 bases and J 8 bases, leaving 12 bases between the germline ends. CDR3 sequence: CASSLLSGSEKLFF. CDR3 DNA: TGTGCCAGCAGCTTACTTTCGGGGAGCGAAAAACTGTTTTTT.